Listed below are T cell receptor beta chains from one sample, sequenced in a study of cytomegalovirus exposure and HLA in healthy donors. Assay: immunoSEQ multiplex PCR; the TCRdb copy retains only in-frame clones and omits some. The sample yields some 190,000 clones, around 80% seen once. The sequenced sample consisted of PBMCs. Source of these receptors: a man aged 18 to 30 in good health and CMV-seronegative. The CDR3 runs from the conserved cysteine through the conserved F or W. A D gene is named only where the DNA matches it firmly. Clone size is stated in some rows and not others, as once, few, many or a class when expanded.

V: TRBV19
D: TRBD1
size: few
J: TRBJ1-4
CDR3: CASSIVGGGPTNEKLFF
DNA: TGTGCCAGTAGTATAGTAGGAGGGGGCCCTACTAATGAAAAACTGTTTTTT

V: TRBV6-4
D: TRBD1
size: .
J: TRBJ2-1
CDR3: CASSPDRGKYNEQFF
DNA: TGTGCCAGCAGCCCTGACAGGGGAAAATACAATGAGCAGTTCTTC

V: TRBV25-1
D: .
size: .
J: TRBJ2-7
CDR3: CASSEPPLVEQYF
DNA: TGTGCCAGCAGTGAACCCCCCCTTGTAGAGCAGTACTTC

V: TRBV5-4
D: TRBD2
size: .
J: TRBJ2-1
CDR3: CASSSPSGRNNEQFF
DNA: TGTGCCAGCAGCTCTCCTAGCGGGAGAAACAATGAGCAGTTCTTC

V: TRBV7-2
D: TRBD1
size: once
J: TRBJ2-6
CDR3: CASSLGQGVGANVLTF
DNA: TGTGCCAGCAGCTTAGGGCAGGGGGTCGGGGCCAACGTCCTGACTTTC

V: TRBV4-2
D: .
size: .
J: TRBJ1-2
CDR3: CASSQDIGISGGYTF
DNA: TGTGCCAGCAGCCAAGATATAGGCATTTCGGGGGGCTACACCTTC

V: TRBV5-1
D: TRBD1
size: .
J: TRBJ2-7
CDR3: CASSLAAGQGVYEQYF
DNA: TGCGCCAGCAGCTTGGCCGCGGGACAGGGGGTTTACGAGCAGTACTTC

V: TRBV2
D: TRBD2
size: few
J: TRBJ2-5
CDR3: CASGRLAGEKTQYF
DNA: TGTGCCAGCGGGAGACTAGCGGGAGAAAAGACCCAGTACTTC

V: TRBV19
D: .
size: .
J: TRBJ1-1
CDR3: CASSPMWGPEAFF
DNA: TGTGCCAGTAGTCCTATGTGGGGCCCTGAAGCTTTCTTT

V: TRBV5-1
D: .
size: .
J: TRBJ2-2
CDR3: CASSLSQGPGELFF
DNA: TGCGCCAGCAGCTTGAGCCAGGGTCCCGGGGAGCTGTTTTTT

V: TRBV18
D: TRBD2
size: .
J: TRBJ2-7
CDR3: CASSSGGIPYEQYF
DNA: TGTGCCAGCTCAAGCGGGGGGATCCCCTACGAGCAGTACTTC

V: TRBV15
D: TRBD2
size: .
J: TRBJ2-1
CDR3: CATSTGLVSDEQFF
DNA: TGTGCCACCAGCACGGGACTAGTCTCGGATGAGCAGTTCTTC

V: TRBV7-9
D: .
size: .
J: TRBJ1-1
CDR3: CASSPSISRGRGEAFF
DNA: TGTGCCAGCAGCCCTTCCATCTCGAGAGGTCGGGGGGAAGCTTTCTTT

V: TRBV20-1
D: .
size: few
J: TRBJ1-1
CDR3: CSARESKGAFF
DNA: TGCAGTGCTAGAGAGTCCAAGGGGGCTTTCTTT

V: TRBV13
D: .
size: .
J: TRBJ1-2
CDR3: CASSLGRANYGYTF
DNA: TGTGCCAGCAGCTTGGGCAGAGCTAACTATGGCTACACCTTC

V: TRBV11-2
D: .
size: .
J: TRBJ2-2
CDR3: CASPKDVLGTGELFF
DNA: TGTGCCAGCCCGAAGGATGTACTAGGCACCGGGGAGCTGTTTTTT